A single sample is the source of the 6 T cell receptor beta chains below, sequenced in a study of blood T cell repertoires in COVID-19. The protocol was immunoSEQ multiplex PCR, while the TCRdb copy is restricted to in-frame clones and leaves out a portion. This sample has fewer than 150,000 clones, with 90% found just once. Input material: peripheral blood. These receptors originate from a woman aged 55-70 years with COVID-19, enrolled during active disease.

CDR3 residues: CASSSGQGYGYTF. In DNA, the CDR3 is TGTGCCAGCAGCTCAGGACAGGGCTATGGCTACACCTTC. This sequence joins TRBV27 and TRBJ1-2, with 8 bases fitting TRBD1. The CDR3 length is 13 residues. Germline CDR1 MNHEY, CDR2 SMNVEV (reference sequence). V was pared by 6 bases and J by 4 bases, with 4 bases of the junction left unmatched.

The chain joins TRBV6-5 to TRBJ1-6; 9 bases agree with TRBD1. This CDR3 has 15 amino acids. Germline-derived CDR1 and CDR2 are MNHEY and SVGAGI. The V and J ends lost 5 bases and 10 bases, in that order; junction bases with no gene match: 9. The CDR3 spells CASSPGTGPGSPLHF. The CDR3 coding sequence is TGTGCCAGCAGTCCCGGGACAGGGCCGGGATCACCCCTCCACTTT.

The chain uses TRBV7-2 and TRBJ1-1; 8 bases are shared with TRBD1. Looked up from germline, CDR1 is SGHTA and CDR2 is FQGNSA. V was clipped by 2 bases and J by 7 bases; unmatched bases: 6. This CDR3 has 14 amino acids. The CDR3 sequence is CASSLQGADVEAFF. The CDR3 nucleotides read TGTGCCAGCAGCTTACAGGGGGCGGATGTTGAAGCTTTCTTT.

J is TRBJ1-1 and V is TRBV7-9, with 7 bases fitting TRBD1. Looked up from germline, CDR1 is SEHNR and CDR2 is FQNEAQ (reference sequence). This CDR3 is 13 amino acids long. V shed 6 bases, J shed 7 bases, and the junction held 8 bases outside the gene matches. CDR3 protein: CASSSQGRVEAFF. As DNA, the CDR3 is TGTGCCAGCAGTTCACAGGGGCGGGTTGAAGCTTTCTTT.

The chain is built from TRBV7-9 and TRBJ2-4; 7 bases agree with TRBD2. This CDR3 is built from 17 residues. Trimming removed 5 bases from V and 1 base from J; junction bases left unmatched: 11. Germline CDR1 SEHNR, CDR2 FQNEAQ (reference sequence). This CDR3 is CASSGGLNVAAKNIQYF. CDR3 nucleotides: TGTGCCAGCAGCGGGGGACTAAACGTTGCCGCCAAAAACATTCAGTACTTC.

The chain joins TRBV7-2 to TRBJ1-2, with 7 bases aligning to TRBD1. The ends lost 6 bases at V and 2 bases at J; junction bases unmatched: 9. In germline, CDR1 is SGHTA, CDR2 FQGNSA. The CDR3 length is 15 residues. CDR3 sequence (DNA): TGTGCCAGCAGACCCCCAGCCAGGGGGAACTATGGCTACACCTTC. This encodes CASRPPARGNYGYTF.